This T cell receptor beta chain was documented in a study of blood T cell repertoires in COVID-19. Study at large: Spain, Italy and the United States supplied samples that represented acute and convalescent COVID-19. The analysed material was cDNA or gDNA that came from T cells, B-cell-depleted T cells, or PBMCs.

In this sample, this clone turned up once. The V end lost 0 bases, the J end lost 6 bases, and 12 bases lay between the germline ends. There are 14 residues in the CDR3. The germline V gene encodes CDR1 LGHNA and CDR2 YSLEER. In the original workflow: Amplification of reference gene primers provided the estimated nucleated cell counts. The protocol was immunoSEQ multiplex PCR, while the TCRdb copy is restricted to in-frame clones and leaves out a portion. That table furnishes V, J and clone size, whereas the DNA furnished D and trimming. The sample includes 66,000 or so clones, 80% seen only once; the top ten take 9% to 10%.

V gene TRBV4-3 combines with J gene TRBJ2-7; the D is unclear. Specimen: peripheral blood. This TCR came from a human donor in a cohort sampled during active COVID-19. The CDR3 reads CASSQDPKAAEQYF. Written as DNA, the CDR3 is TGCGCCAGCAGCCAAGATCCTAAGGCGGCCGAGCAGTACTTC.